Shown below are 4 T cell receptor beta chains from a single sample sequenced in a study of blood T cell repertoires in COVID-19 (TCRdb year 2020). The library was prepared using the immunoSEQ multiplex PCR assay. TCRdb holds this immuneACCESS table with in-frame rearrangements only. Some clones are missing; in checked studies, unresolved V genes explain under half, and the rest has no known cause. Counted in this sample were 150,000 or so clones; 80% to 95% of them appeared once. Together, the top ten hold 3.5% to 5% of the sample. Sequencing was carried out using peripheral blood. These receptors were obtained from a woman aged 45-65 years with acute or convalescent COVID-19.

This chain uses TRBV20-1 with TRBJ2-3; 11 bases align to TRBD2. The CDR3 contains 15 residues. CDR1 DFQATT and CDR2 SNEGSKA come from the germline V gene (reference sequence). J gave up 3 bases and V 3 bases, and 5 bases lay outside the gene matches. This chain's CDR3 is CSASLAGGGTDTQYF. Written as DNA, the CDR3 is TGCAGTGCTAGTCTAGCGGGAGGAGGGACAGATACGCAGTATTTT.

The chain uses TRBV5-6 and TRBJ2-2; a weak D match, TRBD1 (6 bases). The V end was cut by 2 bases, the J end by 2 bases, with 13 bases between. The CDR3 covers 16 residues. In germline, CDR1 is SGHDT, CDR2 YYEEEE. In DNA form, the CDR3 reads TGTGCCAGCAGCTTAGGTGACAGGTTAAACACCGGGGAGCTGTTTTTT. Amino acids: CASSLGDRLNTGELFF.

V gene TRBV7-2 combines with J gene TRBJ2-7; D is ambiguous. V was trimmed by 4 bases and J by 3 bases, leaving 4 bases between them. CDR3 length equals 11 residues. Per germline, CDR1 SGHTA and CDR2 FQGNSA. The CDR3 is CASSSLYEQYF. The DNA for the CDR3 is TGTGCCAGCAGCTCTCTCTACGAGCAGTACTTC.

This chain links TRBV14 with TRBJ2-2; tentative D call: TRBD2 (5 bases). V was pared by 4 bases and J by 1 base, with 10 bases between. Germline-derived CDR1 and CDR2 are SGHDN and FVKESK. This CDR3 contains 15 residues. The CDR3 reads CASSLRGQNTGELFF. The CDR3 region has the DNA TGTGCCAGCAGCCTCAGAGGGCAGAACACCGGGGAGCTGTTTTTT. Full variable domain (outside the CDR3, taken from reference TRBV14 and TRBJ2-2): EAGVTQFPSHSVIEKGQTVTLRCDPISGHDNLYWYRRVMGKEIKFLLHFVKESKQDESGMPNNRFLAERTGGTYSTLKVQPAELEDSGVYFCASSLRGQNTGELFFGEGSRLTVL.